This TCR beta chain originates from a study of T cells in Graves' hyperthyroidism and ophthalmopathy. Concerning this clonotype: What it recognizes is unknown.

Researchers barred patients who had uncontrolled infection, other autoimmune disease, pregnancy or lactation. Trimming removed 6 bases from V and 3 bases from J, with 15 bases in between. This CDR3 spans 13 amino acids. Germline V gene sequence: CDR1 SQVTM, CDR2 ANQGSEA. Study findings and constraints: Progression to ophthalmopathy was predicted a median of roughly 6.5 months early.

What was amplified from RNA transcripts were TCR beta CDR3 regions. First-round RT-PCR with HTBI primers amplified the TCR CDR3 region. TCRdb itself ran the multiplex PCR reads through MiXCR, one entry per CDR3 protein. In the table there are hundreds of thousands of distinct CDR3 sequences, roughly 14% of which are singletons. The clonotype was recovered from a man aged 18 to 35 with Graves' ophthalmopathy. The sample comprised blood. The chain combines TRBV29-1 with TRBJ2-7; D gene ambiguous. This CDR3 is CSVIPWGNYEQYF. CDR3 in DNA: TGCAGCGTGATTCCTTGGGGAAACTACGAGCAGTACTTC.